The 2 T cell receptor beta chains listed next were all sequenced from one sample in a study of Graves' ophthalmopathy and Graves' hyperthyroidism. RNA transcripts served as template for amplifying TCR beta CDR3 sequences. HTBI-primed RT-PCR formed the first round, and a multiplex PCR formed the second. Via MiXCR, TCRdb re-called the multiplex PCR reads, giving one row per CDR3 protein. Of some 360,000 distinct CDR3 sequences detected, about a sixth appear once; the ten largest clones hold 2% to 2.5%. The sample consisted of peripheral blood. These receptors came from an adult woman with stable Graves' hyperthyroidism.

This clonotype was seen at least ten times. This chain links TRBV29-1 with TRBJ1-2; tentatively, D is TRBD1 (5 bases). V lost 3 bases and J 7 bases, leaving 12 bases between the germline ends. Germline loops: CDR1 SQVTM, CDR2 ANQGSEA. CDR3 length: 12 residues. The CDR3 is CSVEAGGGGYTF. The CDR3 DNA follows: TGCAGCGTTGAGGCAGGTGGGGGTGGCTACACCTTC.

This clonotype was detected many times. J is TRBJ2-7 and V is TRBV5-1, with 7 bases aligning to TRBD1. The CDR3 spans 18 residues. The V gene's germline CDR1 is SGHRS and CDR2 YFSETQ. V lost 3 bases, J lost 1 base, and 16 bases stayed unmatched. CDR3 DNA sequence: TGCGCCAGCAGCTCCGGGACAGACTGGAGAAGAGCTTCCTACGAGCAGTACTTC. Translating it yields CASSSGTDWRRASYEQYF.